This T cell receptor beta chain was observed in a study of blood T cell repertoires in COVID-19. Study-level background: From T cells, B-cell-depleted T cells, or PBMCs came the material, which was cDNA or gDNA.

The CDR3 is 13 amino acids. V lost 0 bases, J lost 7 bases, and 2 bases stayed unmatched. From germline, CDR1 is MNHEY and CDR2 SVGEGT. Each participant's cohort was designated according to participant-reported clinical history. Two negative PCRs, clearance, or symptom resolution characterized the recovered Cohort 3 donors. Under the authors' procedure: Estimates of nucleated cell counts were drawn from the amplification of reference gene primers. Repertoires were generated with immunoSEQ multiplex PCR, while TCRdb's copy carries only in-frame clones and drops some. V and J calls and clone size are given by that table; D and trimming were obtained from the DNA. Among fewer than 400,000 clones, 92% were seen once, and the ten largest hold under 20%.

This TCR was sampled from a woman aged 30 to 39 who had recovered from COVID-19. V and J are TRBV6-2 or TRBV6-3 and TRBJ1-1, with 7 bases identical to TRBD1. Sequenced input: PBMCs or T cells enriched from blood (not recorded which). The CDR3 DNA follows: TGTGCCAGCAGTTACTCAGGGACAGATGAAGCTTTCTTT. As protein: CASSYSGTDEAFF.